The entry below gives a single TCR beta chain sequence along with its context. CDR1 and CDR2 (germline): SGHTA, FQGNSA. The CDR3 totals 14 residues. V trimming: 1 base; J trimming: 4 bases; junction bases outside the gene matches: 4. The data were produced by immunoSEQ multiplex PCR, yet TCRdb's version contains in-frame clones alone and is incomplete. This sample has about 20,000 clones, with over 85% found just once. The data are from a study of T cell clones after liver transplantation. Study-level background: Without induction therapy, subjects received standard immunosuppression until 12-24 months post-transplant.

The clonotype comes from a human patient who received a liver transplant. The graft donor may have given rise to some T cells. Source: CD8+ T cells from blood, taken approximately 27 months after liver transplant. V and J are TRBV7-2 and TRBJ2-7; 7 positions agree with TRBD1. CDR3 amino acids: CASSLEQGLYEQYF. As DNA, the CDR3 is TGTGCCAGCAGCTTAGAACAGGGGCTGTACGAGCAGTACTTC.